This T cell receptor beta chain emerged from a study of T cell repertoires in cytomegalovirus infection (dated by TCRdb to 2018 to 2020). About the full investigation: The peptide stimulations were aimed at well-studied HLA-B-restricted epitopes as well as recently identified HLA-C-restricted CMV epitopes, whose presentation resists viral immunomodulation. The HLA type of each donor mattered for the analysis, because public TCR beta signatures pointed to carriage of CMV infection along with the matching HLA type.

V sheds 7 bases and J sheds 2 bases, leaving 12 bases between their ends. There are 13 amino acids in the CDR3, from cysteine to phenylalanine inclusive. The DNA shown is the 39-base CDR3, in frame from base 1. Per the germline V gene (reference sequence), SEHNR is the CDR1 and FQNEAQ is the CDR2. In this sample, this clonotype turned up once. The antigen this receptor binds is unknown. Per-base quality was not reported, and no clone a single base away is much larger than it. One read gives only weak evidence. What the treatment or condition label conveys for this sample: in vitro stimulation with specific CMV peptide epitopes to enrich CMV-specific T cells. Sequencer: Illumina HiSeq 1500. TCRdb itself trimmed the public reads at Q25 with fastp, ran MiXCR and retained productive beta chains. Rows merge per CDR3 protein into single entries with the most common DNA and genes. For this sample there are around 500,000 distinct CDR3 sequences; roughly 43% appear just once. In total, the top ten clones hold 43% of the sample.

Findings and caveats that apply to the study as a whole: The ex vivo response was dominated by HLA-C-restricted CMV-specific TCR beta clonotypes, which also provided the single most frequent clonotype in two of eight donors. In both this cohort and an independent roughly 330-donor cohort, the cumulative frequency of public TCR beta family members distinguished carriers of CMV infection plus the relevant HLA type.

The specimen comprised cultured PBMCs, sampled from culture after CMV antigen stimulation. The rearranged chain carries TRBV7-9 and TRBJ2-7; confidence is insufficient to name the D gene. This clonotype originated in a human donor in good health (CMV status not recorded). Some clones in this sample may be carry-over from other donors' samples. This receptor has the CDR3 CASTPRGTYEQYF. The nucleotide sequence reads TGTGCCAGCACCCCCCGTGGAACCTACGAGCAGTACTTC.